This T cell receptor beta chain was obtained from a study of blood T cell repertoires in COVID-19 (dated by TCRdb to about 2020). General notes on the study: Samples covering the acute and convalescent phases of COVID-19 were provided by collaborators in the United States, Italy and Spain. Nearly every sample came with metadata listing a de-identified subject ID, COVID-19 status, age in years and sex. Subjects who had been exposed to COVID-19, were actively infected with it, or had recovered from it provided the deeply sampled blood TCRbeta repertoires that made up the dataset. The samples were drawn from the first 160 participants of the ongoing ImmuneRACE study and from some 1,300 subjects provided by 6 global collaborators. HLA class I and class II types, where available, came from metadata supplied by the sample provider rather than from assay-based typing. A freely available public database, intended as a resource for researchers studying the immune response to SARS-CoV-2, is where the repertoires were released. The prospective study material was composed of cDNA or gDNA derived from T cells, B-cell-depleted T cells, or PBMCs.

Overall study results and their limits: Clinical and demographic metadata were provided uncurated, with the amount varying by source and participant.

Trimming at the junction amounts to 2 bases on V and 1 base on J, and the germline ends lie 14 bases apart. Spanning cysteine to phenylalanine, the CDR3 consists of 16 amino acids. CDR3 DNA is the only sequence kept; it has 48 bases, read in frame from the first base. CDR1 and CDR2 were assigned from the germline V gene as SNHLY and FYNNEI. Each collaborating institution followed its own protocols to collect whole blood in K2EDTA tubes. For TCRbeta analysis, collaborators shipped samples as frozen whole blood, isolated PBMCs, or DNA extracted from either of those sample types. The immunoSEQ Assay, a bias-controlled multiplex PCR, was used to amplify TCRbeta CDR3 regions from genomic DNA. Regarding the original processing steps: The number of nucleated cells in each sample was estimated by amplification of reference gene primers within the assay. To quantify the absolute abundance of each unique TCRbeta CDR3 rearrangement, sequence reads were collapsed and filtered. For each sample, productive Simpson clonality was calculated as the square root of Simpson's diversity index over productive rearrangements. What TCRdb holds here is the immuneACCESS table cut down to in-frame rearrangements. Part of the clones is not present; checked against another copy, under half of the missing clones reflect an unresolved V gene, and the others are unexplained. Clone size and V and J calls were adopted from that table, with D and trimming inferred from the DNA. This sample comprises over 150,000 clones, about four fifths of them detected only once. In total, the top ten clones hold 25% to 30% of the sample.

A word on this clone: Its antigen is not yet known. No clone much larger than this one lies a single base away; base qualities are absent.

The sample consisted of peripheral blood. The clonotype comes from an older woman with acute or convalescent COVID-19. The chain is made from TRBV2 and TRBJ2-5; TRBD2 could be the D gene, as 6 bases match. The CDR3 amino acid sequence is: CASSEIGGVIQETQYF. DNA sequence: TGTGCCAGCAGTGAAATCGGCGGGGTGATCCAAGAGACCCAGTACTTC.